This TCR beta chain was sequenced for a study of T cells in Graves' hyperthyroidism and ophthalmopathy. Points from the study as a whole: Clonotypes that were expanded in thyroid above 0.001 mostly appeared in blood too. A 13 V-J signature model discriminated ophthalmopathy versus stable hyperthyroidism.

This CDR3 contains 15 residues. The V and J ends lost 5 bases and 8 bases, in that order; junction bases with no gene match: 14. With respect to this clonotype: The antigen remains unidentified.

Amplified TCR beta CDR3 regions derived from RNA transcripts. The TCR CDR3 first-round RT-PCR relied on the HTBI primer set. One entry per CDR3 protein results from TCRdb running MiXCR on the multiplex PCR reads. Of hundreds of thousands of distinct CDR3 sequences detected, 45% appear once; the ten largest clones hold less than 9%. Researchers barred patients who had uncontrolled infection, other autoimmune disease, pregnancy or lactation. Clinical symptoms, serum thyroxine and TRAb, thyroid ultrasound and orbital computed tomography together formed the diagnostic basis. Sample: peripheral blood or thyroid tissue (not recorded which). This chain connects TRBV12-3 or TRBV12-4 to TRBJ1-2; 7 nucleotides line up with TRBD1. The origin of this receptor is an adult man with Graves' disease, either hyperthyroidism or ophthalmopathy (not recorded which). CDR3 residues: CASSPIGTGADGYTF. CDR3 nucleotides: TGTGCCAGCAGTCCTATCGGCACAGGGGCCGACGGCTACACCTTC.